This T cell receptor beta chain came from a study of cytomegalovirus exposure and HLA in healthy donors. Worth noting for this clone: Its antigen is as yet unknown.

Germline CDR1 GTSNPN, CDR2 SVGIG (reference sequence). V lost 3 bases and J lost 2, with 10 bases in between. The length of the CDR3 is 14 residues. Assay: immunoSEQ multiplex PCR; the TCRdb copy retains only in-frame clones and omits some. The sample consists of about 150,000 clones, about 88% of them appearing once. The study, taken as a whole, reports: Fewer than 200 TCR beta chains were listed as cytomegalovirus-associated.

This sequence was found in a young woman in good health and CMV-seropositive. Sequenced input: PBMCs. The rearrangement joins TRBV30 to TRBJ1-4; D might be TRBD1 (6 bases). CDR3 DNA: TGTGCCTGGAGAGTGCAGGGGACTAATGAAAAACTGTTTTTT. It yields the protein CAWRVQGTNEKLFF.